Below are 31 T cell receptor beta chains sequenced from a single sample in a study of shared clonotypes between healthy human individuals. The table came from immunoSEQ multiplex PCR; TCRdb's copy has only in-frame clones and leaves some out. The sample has fewer than 3 million clones; 85% to 95% are singletons. Material for sequencing was naive CD4+ T cells from PBMCs. Indicated subset: CD45RA+ positively selected. All receptors derive from a man between 18 and 29 years old in good health. Some clones in this sample may be carry-over from other donors' samples.

This chain joins TRBV5-6 and TRBJ1-4, with no clear D. The CDR3 covers 13 residues. Per germline, CDR1 SGHDT and CDR2 YYEEEE. V lost 7 bases to trimming and J lost 0 bases, with 7 bases between them. The CDR3 nucleotides are TGTGCCAGCCCGGGTGCAACTAATGAAAAACTGTTTTTT. Protein product: CASPGATNEKLFF.

Comment on this clone: Other nucleotide sequences from this sample produce the same CDR3. V usage is TRBV9 and J usage is TRBJ2-1, with TRBD2 identical over 11 bases. Germline V gene data show CDR1 as SGDLS and CDR2 as YYNGEE. This CDR3 region has 15 residues. The ends lost 3 bases at V and 4 bases at J; junction bases unmatched: 3. The chain's CDR3 is CASSETSGAYNEQFF. The CDR3, as DNA: TGTGCCAGCAGCGAGACTAGCGGGGCTTACAATGAGCAGTTCTTC.

The chain has TRBV9 and TRBJ2-1, with a possible D match to TRBD2 (6 bases). This CDR3 is 17 amino acids long. The ends were cut back, 2 bases at V and 7 bases at J, with 22 bases in the middle. Germline CDR1 and CDR2: SGDLS and YYNGEE. The CDR3 sequence is CASSVRHSSGPPNEQFF. CDR3 DNA: TGTGCCAGCAGCGTCCGCCACTCCAGCGGGCCACCGAATGAGCAGTTCTTC.

The rearrangement joins TRBV27 to TRBJ2-2; the D gene is possibly TRBD1 (5 bases). CDR3 length: 16 residues. Trimming removed 3 bases at V and 0 bases at J, with 11 bases between. In germline, CDR1 is MNHEY, CDR2 SMNVEV (reference sequence). CDR3 in amino acids: CASSFVQGANTGELFF. The CDR3 nucleotides are TGTGCCAGCAGTTTCGTTCAGGGTGCGAACACCGGGGAGCTGTTTTTT.

The chain combines TRBV5-1 with TRBJ2-5; TRBD2 agrees at 13 bases. CDR1 is SGHRS and CDR2 is YFSETQ in the germline V gene. This CDR3 has 16 residues. V trimming: 2 bases; J trimming: 3 bases; junction bases outside the gene matches: 4. CDR3 coding DNA: TGCGCCAGCAGCTTTTCCGGGACTAGCGGGGAAGAGACCCAGTACTTC. Translation: CASSFSGTSGEETQYF.

V usage is TRBV6-5 and J usage is TRBJ2-1; TRBD2 matches 8 bases. With 0 bases clipped from V and 10 bases from J, the junction kept 8 bases outside the gene matches. This CDR3 has 15 residues. Germline CDR1 is MNHEY and CDR2 is SVGAGI. The CDR3 sequence is CASSYSREGVGEQFF. In DNA, the CDR3 is TGTGCCAGCAGTTACTCTCGGGAGGGGGTTGGGGAGCAGTTCTTC.

The rearrangement joins TRBV5-1 to TRBJ1-1; a possible D gene is TRBD1 (5 bases). This CDR3 is built from 16 residues. V shed 0 bases and J shed 1 base, with 13 bases lying between them. The germline gives CDR1 SGHRS, CDR2 YFSETQ. The CDR3 loop is CASSLATGGGNTEAFF. CDR3 sequence (DNA): TGCGCCAGCAGCTTGGCTACTGGGGGAGGGAACACTGAAGCTTTCTTT.

The V and J genes are TRBV28 and TRBJ2-7; possible D gene TRBD2, 5 bases. Germline V gives CDR1 MDHEN, CDR2 SYDVKM. The CDR3 is made up of 14 amino acids. Trimming took off 7 bases at V and 2 bases at J, with 15 bases between the two ends. The CDR3 loop is CASTGSGKPYEQYF. CDR3 nucleotide sequence: TGTGCCAGCACCGGATCCGGGAAACCCTACGAGCAGTACTTC.

The chain joins TRBV21-1 to TRBJ2-3; the tabulated D call, TRBD2, remains unverified against the DNA. TRBV21-1 is shown as a pseudogene. There are 16 residues in the CDR3. The CDR3 DNA reads TGTGCCAGCAGTTTTCTTCCTAGCGGGCGCACAGATACGCAGTATTTT. The encoded protein is CASSFLPSGRTDTQYF.

This chain joins TRBV28 and TRBJ1-5; D is ambiguous. CDR1 is MDHEN, CDR2 SYDVKM, per germline. The CDR3 runs 14 residues. V gave up 8 bases and J gave up 2 bases, with 13 bases separating them. The CDR3 nucleotides are TGTGCCAGCCTAGACACCAACGGCAATCAGCCCCAGCATTTT. It is translated as CASLDTNGNQPQHF.

This chain joins TRBV11-2 and TRBJ2-2, with D possibly being TRBD1 (5 bases). CDR1 and CDR2 from the germline V gene are SGHAT and FQNNGV. V lost 1 base to trimming and J lost 6 bases, with 21 bases between them. The CDR3 is 18 amino acids. The CDR3 DNA sequence: TGTGCCAGCAGCTTAGCTCCCCGGCAGGGAAAAGGAGCCGGGGAGCTGTTTTTT. This sequence encodes CASSLAPRQGKGAGELFF.

The chain couples TRBV11-2 to TRBJ1-2; D remains ambiguous. Germline V gene sequence: CDR1 SGHAT, CDR2 FQNNGV. The CDR3 is 13 residues long. V shed 1 base and J shed 6 bases, with 9 bases lying between them. CDR3 DNA sequence: TGTGCCAGCAGCTTAGGGACTTCGGATGGCTACACCTTC. It encodes CASSLGTSDGYTF.

The chain is built from TRBV7-9 and TRBJ2-6; D gene uncertain. Trimming cost V 11 bases and J 0 bases, with 8 bases left between them. The CDR3 extends over 13 amino acids. From germline, CDR1 is SEHNR and CDR2 FQNEAQ (reference sequence). The CDR3 DNA sequence: TGTGCCGCACAGCTCTCTGGGGCCAACGTCCTGACTTTC. Translating it yields CAAQLSGANVLTF.

The V and J genes are TRBV7-9 and TRBJ1-2; D gene uncertain. Germline V gene sequence: CDR1 SEHNR, CDR2 FQNEAQ (reference sequence). With 5 bases removed from V and 7 bases from J, the gap between germline ends came to 20 bases. The CDR3 is made up of 15 amino acids. The CDR3 region has the DNA TGTGCCAGCAGCATCTTCTTGGGAGGGCTCGGTGGCTACACCTTC. The encoded protein is CASSIFLGGLGGYTF.

The genes are TRBV21-1 and TRBJ1-2. TRBV21-1 is flagged as a pseudogene. The CDR3 is made up of 10 amino acids. DNA of the CDR3: TGTGCCAGCACTTTTGGGAGCTACACCTTC. Encoded protein: CASTFGSYTF.

This chain uses TRBV30 with TRBJ2-5; D may be TRBD1 (6 bases). V was shortened by 0 bases and J by 5 bases, with 13 bases between the two germline ends. Germline lookup yields CDR1 GTSNPN and CDR2 SVGIG (reference sequence). The CDR3 is made up of 14 amino acids. CDR3: CAWSVGQGIETQYF. CDR3 in DNA: TGTGCCTGGAGTGTAGGGCAGGGGATCGAGACCCAGTACTTC.

In its sample, this clone was seen once. The chain has TRBV19 and TRBJ1-1, with 8 bases aligning to TRBD1. V trimming: 5 bases; J trimming: 11 bases; junction bases outside the gene matches: 10. The CDR3 is 13 amino acids. Germline V lookup: CDR1 LNHDA, CDR2 SQIVND (reference sequence). The CDR3 here is CASSPDRALPAFF. For the CDR3, the DNA is TGTGCCAGTAGTCCGGACAGGGCTCTACCGGCTTTCTTT. Full variable domain (missing parts from reference TRBV19 and TRBJ1-1): DGGITQSPKYLFRKEGQNVTLSCEQNLNHDAMYWYRQDPGQGLRLIYYSQIVNDFQKGDIAEGYSVSREKKESFPLTVTSAQKNPTAFYLCASSPDRALPAFFGQGTRLTVV.

This sequence joins TRBV20-1 and TRBJ2-7, with unresolved D. Trimming removed 2 bases from V and 9 bases from J, with 8 bases in between. CDR1 is DFQATT, CDR2 SNEGSKA, per germline (reference sequence). The CDR3 is 10 amino acids. The DNA of the CDR3 is TGCAGTGCTAGAATCGGGTCGCAGTACTTC. Protein sequence: CSARIGSQYF.

CDR3 DNA sequence: TGTGCCAGCAGTGATGTTACAGGGGGCGGCATTGGCTACACCTTC. As protein: CASSDVTGGGIGYTF. The gene calls are TRBV25-1 and TRBJ1-2; 9 nucleotides align to TRBD1. Germline CDR1 MGHDK, CDR2 SYGVNS. The trim removed 3 bases at V and 7 bases at J, leaving 9 bases unmatched. The CDR3 has 15 amino acids.

The rearrangement links TRBV7-9 to TRBJ2-1, with 8 bases matching TRBD2. This CDR3 is built from 18 residues. The ends lost 2 bases at V and 4 bases at J; junction bases unmatched: 13. Germline V CDR1 and CDR2: SEHNR, FQNEAQ (reference sequence). The CDR3: CASSLSKAWTSRYNEQFF. CDR3 nucleotides: TGTGCCAGCAGCTTATCGAAGGCTTGGACTAGCAGGTACAATGAGCAGTTCTTC.

The V gene is TRBV5-1, the J gene TRBJ2-2; D may be TRBD1 (7 bases). This CDR3 is built from 13 residues. V was trimmed by 5 bases and J by 6 bases, leaving 11 bases between them. Germline CDR1 reads SGHRS; CDR2 reads YFSETQ. Here the CDR3 DNA reads TGCGCCAGCAGGGAGGGGGCTGCCGGGGAGCTGTTTTTT. It encodes CASREGAAGELFF.

The J gene is TRBJ1-2, the V gene TRBV28; 8 nucleotides align to TRBD1. Per the germline V gene, CDR1 is MDHEN and CDR2 is SYDVKM. The CDR3 contains 13 residues. Germline trimming cut 6 bases from V and 8 bases from J; bases unmatched to any gene: 8. In DNA, the CDR3 is TGTGCCAGCAGGGTACAGGGGGACCTGGGCTACACCTTC. Amino acid sequence: CASRVQGDLGYTF.

The genes are TRBV21-1 and TRBJ1-5. TRBV21-1 is described as a pseudogene. The CDR3 contains 17 residues. CDR3 amino acids: CASSLRRAENPNQPQHF. The CDR3, as DNA: TGTGCCAGCTCCCTTAGGAGGGCAGAGAACCCAAATCAGCCCCAGCATTTT.

In regard to this clone: Other DNA variants within this sample encode the same CDR3. CDR3 sequence reads: CASSPGTGGSYEQYF. The CDR3 DNA reads as TGTGCCAGCTCACCGGGGACAGGGGGGTCCTACGAGCAGTACTTC. The chain employs TRBV18 and TRBJ2-7, with TRBD1 matching over 11 bases. V lost 3 bases, J lost 1 base, and 2 bases stayed unmatched. Per germline, CDR1 KGHSH and CDR2 LQKENI. CDR3 length equals 15 residues.

The genes are TRBV21-1 and TRBJ2-7. TRBV21-1 is a pseudogene segment. The CDR3 is made up of 14 amino acids. CDR3 protein: CASSNRTDAYEQYF. The CDR3 coding sequence is TGTGCCAGCAGCAACAGGACCGACGCCTACGAGCAGTACTTC.

The chain carries TRBV18 and TRBJ2-3; D is undetermined. Trimming stripped 7 bases from V and 3 bases from J, with 11 bases between. CDR3 length equals 13 residues. Germline-derived CDR1 and CDR2 are KGHSH and LQKENI. The CDR3: CASLNHITDTQYF. The CDR3 bases are TGTGCCAGCTTAAACCACATAACAGATACGCAGTATTTT. The whole variable domain, filled in from reference TRBV18 and TRBJ2-3, reads NAGVMQNPRHLVRRRGQEARLRCSPMKGHSHVYWYRQLPEEGLKFMVYLQKENIIDESGMPKERFSAEFPKEGPSILRIQQVVRGDSAAYFCASLNHITDTQYFGPGTRLTVL.

This clone was recorded only once. The chain is built from TRBV5-6 and TRBJ1-1; 8 bases align to TRBD1. Looked up from germline, CDR1 is SGHDT and CDR2 is YYEEEE. Trimming cost V 4 bases and J 0 bases; bases outside gene matches: 5. The CDR3 is made up of 15 amino acids. The CDR3 DNA reads TGTGCCAGCAGCAGGGCGACAGGGGTGAACACTGAAGCTTTCTTT. It is translated as CASSRATGVNTEAFF.

The J gene is TRBJ1-3, the V gene TRBV7-3; perhaps TRBD1 as D (5 bases). Germline V gene data show CDR1 as SGHTA and CDR2 as FQGTGA. The CDR3 has 15 residues. V was cut by 0 bases and J by 4 bases, with 10 bases left in between. The CDR3 DNA is TGTGCCAGCAGCTTAACTGCAGGGCCGGGAAACACCATATATTTT. This codes for CASSLTAGPGNTIYF.

The CDR3 protein is CASSMVGSYEQYF. The CDR3 DNA is TGTGCCAGTAGTATGGTCGGTTCCTACGAGCAGTACTTC. V gene TRBV19 combines with J gene TRBJ2-7; no definite D call. This CDR3 spans 13 amino acids. In germline, CDR1 is LNHDA, CDR2 SQIVND (reference sequence). V lost 3 bases to trimming and J lost 1 base, with 7 bases between them.

The gene calls are TRBV29-1 and TRBJ1-3; D not resolved. The germline V gene has CDR1 SQVTM and CDR2 ANQGSEA. Trimming pared 4 bases from V and 2 bases from J, leaving 6 bases between. This CDR3 region has 12 residues. The CDR3 loop reads CSVAEAGNTIYF. The CDR3, as DNA: TGCAGCGTTGCTGAGGCTGGAAACACCATATATTTT.

V usage is TRBV7-9 and J usage is TRBJ1-4; TRBD1 matches at 9 bases. The CDR3 is made up of 13 amino acids. CDR1 SEHNR and CDR2 FQNEAQ come from the germline V gene (reference sequence). V lost 4 bases, J lost 13 bases, and 7 bases stayed unmatched. This chain's CDR3 is CASSSDRGRALFF. CDR3 nucleotide sequence: TGTGCCAGCAGCTCGGACAGGGGACGGGCACTGTTTTTT.